The T cell receptor beta chain under discussion was sequenced for a study of CD8+ T cells in alopecia areata. Study results and caveats: Clonality exceeded that of normal scalp in lesional scalp, most notably in alopecia totalis/universalis. Scalp clonality and expanded CD8+ clones among the top 100 fell significantly with tofacitinib.

As the sequencing template, cDNA was produced by extracting RNA and reverse transcribing it. Assay: immunoSEQ multiplex PCR; the TCRdb copy retains only in-frame clones and omits some. The table includes approximately 210,000 clones, around 65% detected once. In the case of this clone: The antigen is unknown.

Specified treatment: oral pan-JAK inhibitor, 5-10 mg twice daily. The V and J ends lost 0 bases and 1 base respectively, with 8 bases between them. Germline CDR1 is SGHRS and CDR2 is YFSETQ. The CDR3 totals 14 residues. The receptor was isolated from a human donor with alopecia areata. The V call is TRBV5-1, the J call TRBJ2-7, with a possible D match to TRBD1 (5 bases). The sample was CD4+ T cells sorted from blood, taken around week 44, from a patient treated with tofacitinib. The CDR3, as DNA: TGCGCCAGCAGCTTGGCAGGGTCGTCCTACGAGCAGTACTTC. Protein: CASSLAGSSYEQYF.